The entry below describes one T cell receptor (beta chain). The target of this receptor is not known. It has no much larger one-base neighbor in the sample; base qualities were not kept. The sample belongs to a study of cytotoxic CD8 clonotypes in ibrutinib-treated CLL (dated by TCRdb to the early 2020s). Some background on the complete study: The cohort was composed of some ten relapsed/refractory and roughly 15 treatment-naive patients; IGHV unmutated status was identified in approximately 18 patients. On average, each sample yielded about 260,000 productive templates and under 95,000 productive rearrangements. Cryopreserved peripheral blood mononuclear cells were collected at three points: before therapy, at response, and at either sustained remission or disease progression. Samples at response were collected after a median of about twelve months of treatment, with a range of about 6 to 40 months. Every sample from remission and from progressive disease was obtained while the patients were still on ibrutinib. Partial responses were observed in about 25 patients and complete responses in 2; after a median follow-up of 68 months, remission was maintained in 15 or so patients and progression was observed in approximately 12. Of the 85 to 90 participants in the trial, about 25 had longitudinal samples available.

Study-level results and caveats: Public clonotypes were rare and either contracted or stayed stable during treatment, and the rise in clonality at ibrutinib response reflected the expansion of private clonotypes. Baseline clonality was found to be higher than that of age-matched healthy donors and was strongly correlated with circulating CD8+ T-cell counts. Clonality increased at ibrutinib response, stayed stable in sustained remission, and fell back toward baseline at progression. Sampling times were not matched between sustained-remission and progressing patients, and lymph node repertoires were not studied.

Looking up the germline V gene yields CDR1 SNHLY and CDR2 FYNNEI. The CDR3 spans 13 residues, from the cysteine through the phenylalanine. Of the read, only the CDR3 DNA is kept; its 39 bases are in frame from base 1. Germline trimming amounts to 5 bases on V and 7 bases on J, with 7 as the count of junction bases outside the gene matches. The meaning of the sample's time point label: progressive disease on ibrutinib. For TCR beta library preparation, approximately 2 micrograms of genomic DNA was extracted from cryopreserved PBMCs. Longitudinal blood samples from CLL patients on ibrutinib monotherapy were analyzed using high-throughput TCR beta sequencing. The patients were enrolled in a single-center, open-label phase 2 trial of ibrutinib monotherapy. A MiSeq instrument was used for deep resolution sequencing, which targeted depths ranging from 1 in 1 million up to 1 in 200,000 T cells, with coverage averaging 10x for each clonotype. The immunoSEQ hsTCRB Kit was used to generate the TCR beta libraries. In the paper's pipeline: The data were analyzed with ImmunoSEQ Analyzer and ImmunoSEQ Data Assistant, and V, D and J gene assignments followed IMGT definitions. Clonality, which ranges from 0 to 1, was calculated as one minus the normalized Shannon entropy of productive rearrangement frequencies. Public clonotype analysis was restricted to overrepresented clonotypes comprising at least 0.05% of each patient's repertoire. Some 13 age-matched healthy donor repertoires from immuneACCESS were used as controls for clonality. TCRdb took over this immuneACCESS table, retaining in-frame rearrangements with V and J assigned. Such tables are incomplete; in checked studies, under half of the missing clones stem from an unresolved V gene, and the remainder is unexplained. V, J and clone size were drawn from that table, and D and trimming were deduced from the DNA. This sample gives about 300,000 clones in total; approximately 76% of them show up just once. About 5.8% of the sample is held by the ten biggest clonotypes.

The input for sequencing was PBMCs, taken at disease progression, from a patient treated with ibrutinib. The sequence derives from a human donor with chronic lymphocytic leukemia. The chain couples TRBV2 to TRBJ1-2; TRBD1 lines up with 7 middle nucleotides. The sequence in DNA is TGTGCCAGCAGTAGGACAGGACCAAGTGGCTACACCTTC. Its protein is CASSRTGPSGYTF. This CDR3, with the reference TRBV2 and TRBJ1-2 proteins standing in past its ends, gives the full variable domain EPEVTQTPSHQVTQMGQEVILRCVPISNHLYFYWYRQILGQKVEFLVSFYNNEISEKSEIFDDQFSVERPDGSNFTLKIRSTKLEDSAMYFCASSRTGPSGYTFGSGTRLTVV.